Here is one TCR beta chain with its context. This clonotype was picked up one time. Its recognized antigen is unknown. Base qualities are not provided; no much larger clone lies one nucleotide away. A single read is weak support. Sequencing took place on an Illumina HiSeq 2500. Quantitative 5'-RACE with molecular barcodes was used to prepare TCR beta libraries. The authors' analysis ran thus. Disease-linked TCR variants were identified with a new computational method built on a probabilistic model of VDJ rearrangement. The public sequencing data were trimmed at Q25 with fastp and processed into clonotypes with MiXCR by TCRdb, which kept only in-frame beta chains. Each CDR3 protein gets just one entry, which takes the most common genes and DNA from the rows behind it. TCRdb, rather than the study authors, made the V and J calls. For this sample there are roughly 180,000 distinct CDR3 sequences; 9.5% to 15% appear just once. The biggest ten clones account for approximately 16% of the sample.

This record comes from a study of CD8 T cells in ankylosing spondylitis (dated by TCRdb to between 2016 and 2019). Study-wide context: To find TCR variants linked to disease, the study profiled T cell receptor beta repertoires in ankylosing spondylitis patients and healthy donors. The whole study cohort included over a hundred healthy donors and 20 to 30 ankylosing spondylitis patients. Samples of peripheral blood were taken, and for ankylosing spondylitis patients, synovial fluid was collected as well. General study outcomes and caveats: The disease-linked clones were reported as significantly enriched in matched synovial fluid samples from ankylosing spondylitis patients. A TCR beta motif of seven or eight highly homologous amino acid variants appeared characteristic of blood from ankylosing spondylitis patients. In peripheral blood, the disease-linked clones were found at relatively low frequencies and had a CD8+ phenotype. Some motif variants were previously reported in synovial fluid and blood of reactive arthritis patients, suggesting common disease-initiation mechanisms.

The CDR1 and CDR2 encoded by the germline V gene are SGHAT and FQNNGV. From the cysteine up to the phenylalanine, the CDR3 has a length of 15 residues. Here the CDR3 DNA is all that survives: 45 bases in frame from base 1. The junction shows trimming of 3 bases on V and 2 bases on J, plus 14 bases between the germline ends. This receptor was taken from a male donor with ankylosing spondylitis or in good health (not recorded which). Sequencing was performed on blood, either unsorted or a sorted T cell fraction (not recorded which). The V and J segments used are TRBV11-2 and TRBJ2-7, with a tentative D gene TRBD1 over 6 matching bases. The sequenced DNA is TGTGCCAGCAGCTTGTCAGGCAGGGGCGCCTACGAGCAGTACTTC. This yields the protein CASSLSGRGAYEQYF.